A single sample gave rise to the 21 T cell receptor beta chains below, sequenced in a study of T cells after yellow fever vaccination. MiXCR, run by TCRdb on the 5' RACE reads, gives a single entry per CDR3 protein. The sample holds about 240,000 distinct CDR3 sequences, 6.5% to 8.5% seen once. The material sequenced was CD4+ T cells sorted from PBMCs, taken 15 days after the yellow fever booster vaccination. The receptor set was obtained from a man younger than 40 who received the YFV17D yellow fever vaccine.

This clonotype was counted between two and nine times. The chain joins TRBV28 to TRBJ2-1; TRBD2 agrees at 13 bases. The germline CDR1 and CDR2 sequences are MDHEN and SYDVKM. V was pared by 6 bases and J by 7 bases, with 9 bases of the junction left unmatched. This CDR3 spans 16 amino acids. The CDR3 reads CASRQRLAGGRNEQFF. DNA for the CDR3: TGTGCCAGCAGACAAAGACTAGCGGGAGGAAGGAATGAGCAGTTCTTC.

This clonotype was found a few times. This chain joins TRBV7-2 and TRBJ2-7; 7 positions match TRBD1. J lost 1 base, V lost 8 bases, and 11 bases had no gene match. Germline-derived CDR1 and CDR2 are SGHTA and FQGNSA. The CDR3 sequence is 15 residues long. The DNA of the CDR3 is TGTGCCAGCCAGGCAGGGGGAACCTGGTCCTACGAGCAGTACTTC. It is translated as CASQAGGTWSYEQYF.

This clonotype was counted only a few times. CDR3 bases: TGTGCCAGCAGCGTAGTTCGGCAGGCGCGTATTGAGACCCAGTACTTC. As protein: CASSVVRQARIETQYF. The rearrangement uses TRBV9 and TRBJ2-5, with D uncertain. Germline V gene data show CDR1 as SGDLS and CDR2 as YYNGEE. V was cut by 0 bases and J by 5 bases, with 17 bases left in between. This CDR3 is built from 16 residues.

This clonotype came up a few times. The chain recombines TRBV29-1 with TRBJ2-7, with 11 bases identical to TRBD1. The CDR3 is 13 amino acids. Trimming at V came to 6 bases and at J to 4 bases, leaving 5 bases not matched to a gene. The germline V gene encodes CDR1 SQVTM and CDR2 ANQGSEA. The CDR3 protein is CSVGRDRGYEQYF. CDR3 coding DNA: TGCAGCGTCGGTAGGGACAGGGGGTACGAGCAGTACTTC.

As to this clonotype: The junction departs from the called germline gene at one end, perhaps through a read error. The V and J genes are TRBV6-5 and TRBJ2-2; TRBD2 might be the D (5 bases). The CDR3 is 12 residues long. Germline values: CDR1 MNHEY, CDR2 SVGAGI. CDR3 nucleotide sequence: TGTGCCAGCAGATTCAACACCGGGGAGCAGTTTTTT. The encoded protein is CASRFNTGEQFF.

This clonotype has just a few counts. V gene TRBV6-1 combines with J gene TRBJ1-2; a weak D match, TRBD1 (6 bases). The germline V gene has CDR1 MNHNS and CDR2 SASEGT. The CDR3 is 14 residues long. V lost 2 bases and J lost 9, with 16 bases in between. The CDR3 sequence is CASSETGTLLSYTF. CDR3 sequence (DNA): TGTGCCAGCAGTGAAACCGGGACACTTTTGAGCTACACCTTC.

In this sample, this clonotype turned up many times. A read error may produce the germline difference seen at one junction end. The rearrangement links TRBV24-1 to TRBJ2-2; maybe TRBD2 (6 bases). In germline, CDR1 is KGHDR, CDR2 SFDVKD. This CDR3 has 14 residues. The CDR3 loop reads CASSPGVYTGELFF. In nucleotides, the CDR3 is TGCGCCAGCAGCCCGGGGGTGTACACCGGGGAGCTGTTTTTT.

The V and J genes are TRBV6-2 or TRBV6-3 and TRBJ2-3, with 10 bases lining up with TRBD1. Looked up from germline, CDR1 is MNHEY and CDR2 is SVGEGT. There are 15 residues in the CDR3. V shed 3 bases and J 5 bases; nucleotides not matched to a gene: 5. CDR3 nucleotides: TGTGCCAGCAGTTATGGGACAGGGGTCGGAGATACGCAGTATTTT. Its protein is CASSYGTGVGDTQYF.

This clonotype was recorded a few times. This chain links TRBV6-6 with TRBJ1-1, with D unclear. This CDR3 is built from 11 residues. Trimming took off 3 bases at V and 3 bases at J, with 2 bases between the two ends. Per germline, CDR1 MNHNY and CDR2 SVGAGI (reference sequence). CDR3 nucleotides: TGTGCCAGCAGTTATGACACTGAAGCTTTCTTT. This codes for CASSYDTEAFF.

This clonotype was detected a few times. This chain joins TRBV27 and TRBJ1-1; weak D call: TRBD1 (5 bases). V lost 3 bases and J lost 5, with 22 bases in between. Germline V gene lookup returns CDR1 MNHEY and CDR2 SMNVEV (reference sequence). The CDR3 consists of 17 residues. CDR3 in amino acids: CASSLDIRLKSGTEAFF. The CDR3 nucleotides read TGTGCCAGCAGTTTGGACATCCGCTTAAAGTCGGGTACTGAAGCTTTCTTT.

This chain joins TRBV6-6 and TRBJ2-1; no definite D call. The V end was cut by 5 bases, the J end by 8 bases, with 10 bases between. CDR3 size: 12 residues. From germline, CDR1 is MNHNY and CDR2 SVGAGI (reference sequence). The DNA of the CDR3 is TGTGCCAGCAGTCCCTTGGCCCATGAGCAGTTCTTC. Translation: CASSPLAHEQFF.

The rearrangement links TRBV5-1 to TRBJ2-3; 10 nucleotides line up with TRBD1. Germline assignment: CDR1 SGHRS and CDR2 YFSETQ. The CDR3 runs to 15 residues. After removal of 5 bases from V and 6 bases from J, the junction contained 9 bases not matched to a gene. Here the CDR3 DNA reads TGCGCCAGCAGGAAAGGACAGGGGGGCGCTGATACGCAGTATTTT. This encodes CASRKGQGGADTQYF.

This clonotype was counted at least ten times. The chain joins TRBV7-2 to TRBJ1-6; no reliable D call. Trimming removed 1 base from V and 11 bases from J, with 6 bases in between. The CDR3 has 12 amino acids. Per germline, CDR1 SGHTA and CDR2 FQGNSA. The CDR3 sequence: CASSLVGAPLHF. CDR3 DNA sequence: TGTGCCAGCAGCTTAGTCGGGGCACCCCTCCACTTT.

This clonotype showed up just a few times. The rearrangement joins TRBV10-3 to TRBJ1-5, with 8 bases identical to TRBD1. V gave up 6 bases and J gave up 5 bases; unmatched junction bases: 3. In germline, CDR1 is ENHRY, CDR2 SYGVKD. This CDR3 is built from 13 residues. The CDR3 protein is CAIRKQGDQPQHF. Here the CDR3 DNA reads TGTGCCATCAGAAAACAGGGGGATCAGCCCCAGCATTTT.

V is TRBV7-8 and J is TRBJ2-1; D possibly uses TRBD1 or TRBD2 (6 bases each). Trimming removed 0 bases from V and 6 bases from J, with 12 bases in between. The CDR3 length is 15 residues. Germline CDR1 SGHVS, CDR2 FQNEAQ. The CDR3 region has the DNA TGTGCCAGCAGCTTAGCGCGGAGGGGGACCAATGAGCAGTTCTTC. It translates to CASSLARRGTNEQFF.

This chain joins TRBV5-5 and TRBJ1-2; TRBD1 agrees at 9 bases. Looked up from germline, CDR1 is SGHKS and CDR2 is YYEKEE (reference sequence). The CDR3 extends over 13 amino acids. With V trimmed by 7 bases and J by 9 bases, 10 bases remained unmatched. The DNA for the CDR3 is TGTGCCAGCGGCCCCGGACAGGGGACCAGCTACACCTTC. Translating it yields CASGPGQGTSYTF.

At least ten counts were recorded for this clonotype. The chain joins TRBV12-3 or TRBV12-4 to TRBJ2-1, with 9 bases that match TRBD2. This CDR3 has 13 residues. V lost 4 bases, J lost 9 bases, and 4 bases stayed unmatched. The DNA for the CDR3 is TGTGCCAGCAGTTCGGGACTAGCTGGTGAGCAGTTCTTC. Its protein product is CASSSGLAGEQFF.

This clonotype was seen more than once but under ten times. The chain combines TRBV6-1 with TRBJ2-1; 8 bases are shared with TRBD1. Germline V gene data show CDR1 as MNHNS and CDR2 as SASEGT. The CDR3 is 18 residues long. J lost 7 bases, V lost 2 bases, and 16 bases had no gene match. The CDR3 region has the DNA TGTGCCAGCAGTGAAAGAGGGGGACAGGCATTTTTTGGGAATGAGCAGTTCTTC. It translates to CASSERGGQAFFGNEQFF.

This clonotype was seen at least ten times. The rearrangement joins TRBV12-3 or TRBV12-4 to TRBJ2-1, with 7 bases fitting TRBD2. The trim removed 7 bases at V and 8 bases at J, leaving 11 bases unmatched. The CDR3 has 14 residues. CDR3 nucleotides: TGTGCCAGCACTCTGGGGGGAGGGCCGGATGAGCAGTTCTTC. Residues: CASTLGGGPDEQFF.

This clonotype was recorded many times. This rearrangement joins TRBV11-2 to TRBJ1-5; TRBD1 matches at 12 bases. Germline CDR1 SGHAT, CDR2 FQNNGV. V was clipped by 2 bases and J by 1 base; unmatched bases: 6. The CDR3 covers 18 residues. This CDR3 is CASSLRPGQGASNQPQHF. In DNA form, the CDR3 reads TGTGCCAGCAGCTTAAGGCCGGGACAGGGGGCGAGCAATCAGCCCCAGCATTTT. The variable domain in full, completed from reference TRBV11-2 and TRBJ1-5, reads EAGVAQSPRYKIIEKRQSVAFWCNPISGHATLYWYQQILGQGPKLLIQFQNNGVVDDSQLPKDRFSAERLKGVDSTLKIQPAKLEDSAVYLCASSLRPGQGASNQPQHFGDGTRLSIL.

A remark on this clonotype: A much larger clone differs from this one at a single base, so this may be a read error. This rearrangement joins TRBV14 to TRBJ2-1, with a weak D call TRBD2 (5 bases). Germline V gene lookup returns CDR1 SGHDN and CDR2 FVKESK. The CDR3 loop spans 11 amino acids. The CDR3 is CASSDYSEQFF. DNA of the CDR3: TGTGCCAGCAGCGACTACAGTGAGCAGTTCTTC.